These T cell receptor beta chains were read from a single sample in a study of CD8 T cells in Susac syndrome. In TCRdb, the immunoSEQ multiplex PCR reads were re-called with MiXCR into one record per CDR3 protein. This repertoire shows 120,000 to 150,000 distinct CDR3 sequences, 94% found once; its top ten account for 0.25% to 0.3%. Sequencing was done on a sample of CD8+ T cells from PBMCs. Receptor source: a human donor in good health. Both conserved end residues are trimmed from each CDR3. The D gene is left open where the match is weak.

>TRBD1|TRBV7-9|TRBJ2-3
ASSFPDRGLPDTQY
>NA|TRBV27|TRBJ2-3
ASGFSPGLTTDTQY
>NA|TRBV30|TRBJ1-1
AWNGAGSGEAF
>NA|TRBV29-1|TRBJ2-1
SVVGISSYNEQF
>NA|TRBV5-1|TRBJ1-1
ASSDRDLPRSTEAF
>NA|TRBV29-1|TRBJ1-1
SVDTNTEAF
>NA|TRBV9|TRBJ1-5
ASSPESNQPQH
>TRBD1|TRBV7-8|TRBJ2-2
ASSRTGGAGELF
>TRBD1|TRBV29-1|TRBJ2-7
SVLGTGGIHEQY
>TRBD2|TRBV7-8|TRBJ2-1
ASTELAGGDEQF
>TRBD1|TRBV11-2|TRBJ2-4
ASSGQGAGNIQY
>NA|TRBV20-1|TRBJ1-1
SATRDLSTEAF
>NA|TRBV12-3/TRBV12-4|TRBJ2-4
ASSSLWGSDIQY
>NA|TRBV4-2|TRBJ2-2
ASSQDRRGELF
>NA|TRBV7-9|TRBJ2-1
ASGGSLSAGYNEQF
>NA|TRBV7-6|TRBJ2-1
ASSFRIAISGNEQF
>TRBD1|TRBV9|TRBJ1-1
ASSPPGQGLNTEAF
>NA|TRBV9|TRBJ2-2
ASSVGQENTGELF
>NA|TRBV5-4|TRBJ2-7
ASSLGTVSYEQY
>NA|TRBV29-1|TRBJ2-7
SVLDSYEQY
>TRBD1|TRBV28|TRBJ2-1
ASSSPDRGFSGSQF
>NA|TRBV29-1|TRBJ2-4
SVGAQPAKNIQY
>TRBD1|TRBV30|TRBJ1-2
AWSVKWTGPGYGYT
>TRBD2|TRBV20-1|TRBJ2-3
SAPAGGGADTQY
>NA|TRBV20-1|TRBJ2-7
SARVYTRASYEQY
>NA|TRBV20-1|TRBJ2-6
SARDIRTYNVLT
>NA|TRBV12-3/TRBV12-4|TRBJ2-3
ASSTGGDTQY
>NA|TRBV4-3|TRBJ2-7
ASSQVVRNYEQY
>NA|TRBV7-2|TRBJ2-7
ASSLDLVREQY
>NA|TRBV27|TRBJ2-1
ASSHRVADYNEQF
>NA|TRBV14|TRBJ2-7
ASSQGTHGTSYEQY
>NA|TRBV9|TRBJ2-1
ASSVEAAARQF
>NA|TRBV20-1|TRBJ2-4
SARVLAIKNIQY
>TRBD2|TRBV9|TRBJ2-1
ASSGPRGLASYEQF
>NA|TRBV27|TRBJ2-7
ASSLYPGSDEQY
>NA|TRBV28|TRBJ2-5
ASSGYRPETQY
>TRBD2|TRBV20-1|TRBJ2-1
SAFPSGRALNPYNEQF
>NA|TRBV27|TRBJ2-4
ASSFYADLAKNIQY
>TRBD1|TRBV23-1|TRBJ2-5
ASSGWDRGYEETQY
>NA|TRBV7-8|TRBJ2-1
ASSLVVPGGNEQF
>TRBD2|TRBV5-8|TRBJ2-1
ASSVAGGIEQF
>NA|TRBV7-9|TRBJ2-7
ASSRRGEQY
>TRBD2|TRBV27|TRBJ2-5
ASSLAGDSPETQY
>NA|TRBV4-1|TRBJ2-5
ASSQEGRGGGGALETQY
>NA|TRBV28|TRBJ2-3
ASSFRGLGTDTQY
>NA|TRBV9|TRBJ2-5
ASAGRIGETQY
>TRBD2|TRBV29-1|TRBJ2-1
SVVIAGGKSLNEQF
>NA|TRBV30|TRBJ2-6
AWSVRIAGANVLT
>NA|TRBV4-3|TRBJ1-2
ASSQDNRPNYGYT
>NA|TRBV29-1|TRBJ1-2
SVEGYT
>NA|TRBV15|TRBJ2-7
ATSFRPGRTSYEQY
>NA|TRBV7-9|TRBJ2-2
ASSLVRGGTGELF
>NA|TRBV19|TRBJ1-2
ASSSGNYYGYT
>TRBD1|TRBV27|TRBJ1-1
ASSTQGYTEAF
>NA|TRBV6-5|TRBJ2-7
AHGAGNEQY